These 17 T cell receptor beta chains share one sample of origin, sequenced in a study of blood T cell repertoires in COVID-19. The method was immunoSEQ multiplex PCR; TCRdb's version includes in-frame clones alone and lacks a portion of them. This sample has about 59,000 clones, with roughly 90% found just once. Sample: peripheral blood. The receptors were sampled from a man at least 80 years old with acute or convalescent COVID-19.

The chain employs TRBV6-5 and TRBJ1-6; tentatively, D is TRBD1 (5 bases). The CDR3 is 15 residues long. The germline CDR1 and CDR2 sequences are MNHEY and SVGAGI. V was pared by 0 bases and J by 6 bases, with 9 bases between. CDR3 residues: CASSYSRGGNSPLHF. CDR3 DNA: TGTGCCAGCAGTTACTCGAGGGGAGGTAATTCACCCCTCCACTTT.

The chain carries TRBV28 and TRBJ2-1; possible D gene TRBD1, 7 bases. Trimming left V 6 bases short and J 1 base short, with 13 bases between. The CDR3 runs 15 residues. Germline V gene data show CDR1 as MDHEN and CDR2 as SYDVKM. In nucleotides, the CDR3 is TGTGCCAGCAGGTCAGGGGGGATATCCTACAATGAGCAGTTCTTC. Amino acids: CASRSGGISYNEQFF.

This clone was seen just once. The chain employs TRBV12-3 or TRBV12-4 and TRBJ1-4, with a weak D call TRBD1 (6 bases). V was cut by 6 bases and J by 4 bases, with 9 bases left in between. The CDR3 is 13 amino acids. The CDR3 sequence is CASRTGLNEKLFF. Here the CDR3 DNA reads TGTGCCAGCAGGACAGGTCTTAATGAAAAACTGTTTTTT.

This rearrangement joins TRBV10-3 to TRBJ2-3, with 10 bases matching TRBD1. This CDR3 is built from 15 residues. The V gene's germline CDR1 is ENHRY and CDR2 SYGVKD. V gave up 6 bases and J gave up 0 bases; unmatched junction bases: 3. In DNA, the CDR3 is TGTGCCATCAGAGGACAGGGGGTTAGCACAGATACGCAGTATTTT. This gives the protein CAIRGQGVSTDTQYF.

The rearrangement uses TRBV9 and TRBJ2-3; TRBD1 agrees at 11 bases. In germline, CDR1 is SGDLS, CDR2 YYNGEE. The trim removed 0 bases at V and 3 bases at J, leaving 3 bases unmatched. The length of the CDR3 is 16 residues. CDR3 sequence reads: CASSVGTGGWTDTQYF. CDR3 DNA: TGTGCCAGCAGCGTAGGGACAGGGGGCTGGACAGATACGCAGTATTTT.

This rearrangement joins TRBV29-1 to TRBJ1-2; D not certain. The CDR3 loop spans 15 amino acids. Per germline, CDR1 SQVTM and CDR2 ANQGSEA. Trimming cost V 1 base and J 0 bases, with 12 bases left between them. The CDR3: CSVEAGKGSNYGYTF. As DNA, the CDR3 is TGCAGCGTTGAAGCGGGGAAGGGATCTAACTATGGCTACACCTTC.

V gene TRBV6-6 combines with J gene TRBJ1-6; 12 nucleotides line up with TRBD1. Germline-derived CDR1 and CDR2 are MNHNY and SVGAGI (reference sequence). The CDR3 contains 16 residues. Trimming removed 4 bases from V and 5 bases from J; junction bases left unmatched: 3. CDR3 residues: CASSLGQGANNSPLHF. The CDR3 nucleotides are TGTGCCAGCAGTTTGGGACAGGGGGCAAATAATTCACCCCTCCACTTT.

The chain joins TRBV5-1 to TRBJ1-2, with 10 bases matching TRBD1. The CDR3 is 13 residues long. CDR1 is SGHRS and CDR2 is YFSETQ in the germline V gene. The trim removed 4 bases at V and 6 bases at J, leaving 3 bases unmatched. CDR3 amino acids: CASSVGTGDGYTF. CDR3 DNA sequence: TGCGCCAGCAGCGTCGGGACAGGGGATGGCTACACCTTC.

This clone has more than one count but fewer than ten. The gene calls are TRBV3-1 (or the pseudogene TRBV3-2) and TRBJ1-2; 7 positions agree with TRBD1. Germline CDR1 LGHDT, CDR2 YNNKEL (reference sequence). The V and J ends lost 3 bases and 8 bases, in that order; junction bases with no gene match: 9. This CDR3 comprises 14 residues. The CDR3 bases are TGTGCCAGCAGCCAGAGACAGGGCTCGCGAGGCTACACCTTC. Residues: CASSQRQGSRGYTF.

The chain carries TRBV11-2 and TRBJ2-7, with a possible D match to TRBD1 (5 bases). From germline, CDR1 is SGHAT and CDR2 FQNNGV. This CDR3 is built from 16 residues. Trimming took 1 base from V and 4 from J, leaving 17 bases between them. The CDR3 DNA follows: TGTGCCAGCAGCTTAGGGTCCGGACACCTGATGTACGAGCAGTACTTC. Amino acids: CASSLGSGHLMYEQYF.

This rearrangement joins TRBV2 to TRBJ1-4, with 7 bases aligning to TRBD1. The ends lost 1 base at V and 8 bases at J; junction bases unmatched: 4. Germline lookup yields CDR1 SNHLY and CDR2 FYNNEI. The CDR3 has 14 residues. The CDR3 DNA is TGTGCCAGCAGTGAAGGACAGGGTGGGGAAAAACTGTTTTTT. It codes for CASSEGQGGEKLFF.

This clone was seen only a few times. Other DNA variants within this sample encode the same CDR3. The chain has TRBV29-1 and TRBJ2-7; TRBD1 matches 10 bases. Germline CDR1 SQVTM, CDR2 ANQGSEA. With V trimmed by 7 bases and J by 3 bases, 6 bases remained unmatched. The CDR3 extends over 13 amino acids. In nucleotides, the CDR3 is TGCAGCGCCGGACAGGGGGGTGGCTACGAGCAGTACTTC. Amino acid sequence: CSAGQGGGYEQYF.

The rearrangement links TRBV2 to TRBJ2-2, with D possibly matching TRBD1 (5 bases). This CDR3 contains 14 residues. CDR1 and CDR2 (germline): SNHLY, FYNNEI. The V end lost 7 bases, the J end lost 1 base, and 10 bases lay between the germline ends. CDR3 amino acids: CASKGAENTGELFF. The CDR3 nucleotides are TGTGCCAGCAAAGGGGCAGAGAACACCGGGGAGCTGTTTTTT.

Only one count was recorded for this clone. V and J are TRBV3-1 (or the pseudogene TRBV3-2) and TRBJ1-6; possibly TRBD1 for D (5 bases). This CDR3 is 16 amino acids long. V dropped 0 bases and J dropped 6 bases, with 12 bases sitting between them. The germline CDR1 and CDR2 sequences are LGHDT and YNNKEL (reference sequence). CDR3 residues: CASSQEDRRPNSPLHF. CDR3 nucleotide sequence: TGTGCCAGCAGCCAAGAAGACAGAAGACCTAATTCACCCCTCCACTTT.

The V gene is TRBV28, the J gene TRBJ1-2, with 9 bases fitting TRBD1. Losses at the gene ends were 6 bases for V and 3 bases for J; bases not matched to a gene: 8. This CDR3 region has 15 residues. CDR1 MDHEN and CDR2 SYDVKM come from the germline V gene. In DNA, the CDR3 is TGTGCCAGCAGACAAAGGACAGGGGCAGACTATGGCTACACCTTC. Translation: CASRQRTGADYGYTF.

The chain uses TRBV3-1 (or the pseudogene TRBV3-2) and TRBJ1-1; unclear D gene. Per germline, CDR1 LGHDT and CDR2 YNNKEL (reference sequence). The CDR3 extends over 14 amino acids. The V end lost 2 bases, the J end lost 4 bases, and 11 bases lay between the germline ends. The CDR3 region has the DNA TGTGCCAGCAGCCAAAACGTTGGAGGCACTGAAGCTTTCTTT. Translated, it gives CASSQNVGGTEAFF.

J is TRBJ2-5 and V is TRBV4-2; D gene uncertain. The length of the CDR3 is 14 residues. The germline V gene has CDR1 LGHNA and CDR2 YNFKEQ. The germline V and J ends were trimmed by 0 bases and 1 base, with 6 bases remaining between them. For the CDR3, the DNA is TGTGCCAGCAGCCAAGAGGGCAGCCAAGAGACCCAGTACTTC. It specifies CASSQEGSQETQYF.